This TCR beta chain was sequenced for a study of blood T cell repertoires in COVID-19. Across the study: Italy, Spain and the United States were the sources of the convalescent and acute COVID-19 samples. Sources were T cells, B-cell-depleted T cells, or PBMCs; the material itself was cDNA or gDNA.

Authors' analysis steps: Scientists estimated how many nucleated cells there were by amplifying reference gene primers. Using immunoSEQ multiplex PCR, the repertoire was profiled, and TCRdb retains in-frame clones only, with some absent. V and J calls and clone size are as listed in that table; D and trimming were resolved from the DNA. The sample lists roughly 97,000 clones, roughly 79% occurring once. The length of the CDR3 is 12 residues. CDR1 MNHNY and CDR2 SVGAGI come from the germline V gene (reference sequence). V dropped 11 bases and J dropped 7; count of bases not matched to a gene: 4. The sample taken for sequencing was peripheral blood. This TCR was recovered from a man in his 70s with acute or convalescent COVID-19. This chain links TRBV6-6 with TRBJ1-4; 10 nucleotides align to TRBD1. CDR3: CAGGQGVEKLFF. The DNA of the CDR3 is TGTGCCGGTGGACAGGGGGTTGAAAAACTGTTTTTT.